This TCR beta chain is drawn from a study of T and B cells in COVID-19 patients. Study context: COVID-19 patients gave peripheral blood either during active infection or after recovery. The recovered patients had mostly mild to moderate COVID-19 with outpatient management. Median age was approximately 34 years in the recovered cohort and 67 years in the active-infection cohort. Study-wide results and limits: Active COVID-19 showed highly clonal TRB repertoires; recovery showed diversity and richness above healthy donors.

With regard to this clonotype: Its antigen is currently unknown.

The CDR3 totals 14 residues. With V trimmed by 4 bases and J by 5 bases, 5 bases remained unmatched. BIOMED2 TRB-A/B primer pools were used in multiplex TRB PCR. TCRdb independently ran MiXCR on the multiplex PCR reads; one entry per CDR3 protein. The data contain about 21,000 distinct CDR3 sequences, more than 30% of them singletons. TRB was amplified from around 250-500 ng of blood genomic DNA. The chain carries TRBV12-3 or TRBV12-4 and TRBJ2-5; TRBD2 matches 9 bases. The sample was blood. The TCR comes from a human donor who had recovered from COVID-19. The CDR3: CASSSGAGGETQYF. CDR3 DNA: TGTGCCAGCAGTTCGGGAGCGGGGGGTGAGACCCAGTACTTC.